This T cell receptor beta chain was observed in a study of T-cell reconstitution after alpha-beta-depleted transplantation in children. Unique molecular identifiers were incorporated into the prepared TCRbeta library. TCRdb redid the calling of the PCR reads with MiXCR, one entry per CDR3 protein. The data contain hundreds of thousands of distinct CDR3 sequences, 13% of them singletons. The CDR3 covers 20 residues. V lost 0 bases, J lost 0 bases, and 19 bases lay in between. Germline V gene lookup returns CDR1 SGDLS and CDR2 YYNGEE. This receptor was obtained from a male patient between 10 and 17 years old who had a stem cell transplant for acute myeloid leukemia, so the T cells may come from the graft donor. Sequenced material: PBMCs, mostly from graft donor cells, taken 360 days after TCRalphabeta/CD19-depleted stem cell transplant. The chain carries TRBV9 and TRBJ2-6, with D unresolved. CDR3 sequence (DNA): TGTGCCAGCAGCGTAGAAGCCCTGGGTACCGGGTACTCTGGGGCCAACGTCCTGACTTTC. This encodes CASSVEALGTGYSGANVLTF.